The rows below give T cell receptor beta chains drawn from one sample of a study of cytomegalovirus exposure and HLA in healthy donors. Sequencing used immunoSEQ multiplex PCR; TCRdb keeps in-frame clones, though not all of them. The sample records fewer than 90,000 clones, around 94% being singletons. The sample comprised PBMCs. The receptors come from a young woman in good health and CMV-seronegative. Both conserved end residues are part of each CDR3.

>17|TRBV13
CASSLDPGTGDYNEQFF
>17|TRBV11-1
CASSLVGLAGGGNEQFF
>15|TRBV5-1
CASTDAGTGNSPLHF
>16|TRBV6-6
CASSYNVGQGVNEQYF
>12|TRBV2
CASSESGYTQYF
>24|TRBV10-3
CAISESTISRGAQIRPIHLDTQYF
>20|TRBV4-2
CASSQDPGRQDTSVLGIQFF
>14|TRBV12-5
CASGEQGATGELFF
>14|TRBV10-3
CAIAGTGDLYEQYF
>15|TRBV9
CASSVAGGSYNEQFF
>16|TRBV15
CATSSNLARVTDTQYF
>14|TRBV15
CATSLVSRTGELFF
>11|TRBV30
CAWGQEIEAFF
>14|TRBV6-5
CASSYAPGLSEQYF
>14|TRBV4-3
CASSQDPRNYGYTF
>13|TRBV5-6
CASSLGQDYEQYF
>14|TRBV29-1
CSVEKVGGLGKLFF
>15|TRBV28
CASSLSLTGDTEAFF
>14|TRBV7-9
CASSQPGQGEKLFF
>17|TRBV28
CASSSPATTGGTYEQYF
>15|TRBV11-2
CASSRTENSYNEQFF
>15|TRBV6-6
CASSYSAGGSYEQYF
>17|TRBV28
CASSEGVQLSTNEKLFF
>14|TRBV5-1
CASSLDGDSYEQYF
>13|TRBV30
CAWGPGGSQPQHF
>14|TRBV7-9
CASSLVGRKYGYTF
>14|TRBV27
CASSLQGQSYEQYF
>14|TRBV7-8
CASSPDSSYNEQFF
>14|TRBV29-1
CSVTPPDRPYEQYF
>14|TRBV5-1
CASAVEGVGDTQYF
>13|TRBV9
CASSVVGVGELFF
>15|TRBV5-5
CASSEGQVSSYEQYF
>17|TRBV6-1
CASSEDAGTGLVYEQYF
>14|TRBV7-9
CASSELQGNYGYTF
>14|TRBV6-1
CASRMGQGNQPQHF
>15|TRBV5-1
CASSPQTGGNQPQHF
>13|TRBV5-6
CASSFLPGETQYF
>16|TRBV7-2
CASSLASAGGQETQYF
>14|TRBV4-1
CASSQKLASGELFF
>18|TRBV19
CASSIGATGSAYSYEQYF
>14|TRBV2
CASRETSSTDTQYF
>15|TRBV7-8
CASSLRTGGRYEQYF
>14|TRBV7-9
CASSSDLRGNEQFF
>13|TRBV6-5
CASSYSLGSEQFF
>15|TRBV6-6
CASTKDGGSSYEQYF
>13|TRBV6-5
CASSYSGAFGYTF
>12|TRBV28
CASSPLAGTQYF
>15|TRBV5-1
CASDLGTSGTGELFF
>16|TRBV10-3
CAISEGQGMVTDTQYF
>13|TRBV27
CASRPENTGELFF
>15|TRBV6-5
CASSRTGGLNYGYTF
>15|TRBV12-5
CASGLPGEGRETQYF
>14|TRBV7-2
CASSLRTGGYGYTF